Listed below are T cell receptor beta chains from one sample, sequenced in a study of PD-1 blockade in classical Hodgkin lymphoma. Measured with immunoSEQ multiplex PCR; TCRdb has only the in-frame clones, and not every one. The table shows under 7,500 clones, with less than 80% occurring only once. Sequencing used peripheral blood mononuclear cells (PBMCs), obtained before the second cycle of nivolumab. Source of these receptors: a human donor with classical Hodgkin lymphoma. CDR3s include the opening cysteine and the closing phenylalanine or tryptophan. The D gene is left open where the match is weak. Size values are once, few and many counts, or a class for expanded clones, and some rows have none.

j_call clone_size v_call d_call cdr3_nt cdr3_aa
TRBJ1-2 - TRBV6-1 - TGTGCCAGCAGTGAGCGGGACAACTATGGCTACACCTTC CASSERDNYGYTF
TRBJ2-7 few TRBV7-2 - TGTGCCAGCAGCTTATCGTCGGGTTTCCTTCCCTACGAGCAGTACTTC CASSLSSGFLPYEQYF
TRBJ2-7 - TRBV7-2 TRBD2 TGTGCCAGCAGCCGGGGACTAGCGGCCTACGAGCAGTACTTC CASSRGLAAYEQYF
TRBJ2-7 - TRBV7-9 TRBD1 TGTGCCAGCAGCTCGGACAGGACTCTATCCTACGAGCAGTACTTC CASSSDRTLSYEQYF
TRBJ2-7 - TRBV28 - TGTGCCAGCAGTTTATGGGGTTACGAGCAGTACTTC CASSLWGYEQYF
TRBJ2-3 - TRBV6-5 - TGTGCCAGCAGTCTAGGGGACTTCGGCCGAGATACGCAGTATTTT CASSLGDFGRDTQYF
TRBJ2-5 - TRBV11-2 - TGTGCCAGCAGCATTCTACAGGGGCGGGGAGAGACCCAGTACTTC CASSILQGRGETQYF
TRBJ2-3 - TRBV18 - TGTGCCAGCTCACCACCGAGGGGCGGAAAAAACACAGATACGCAGTATTTT CASSPPRGGKNTDTQYF
TRBJ1-5 - TRBV7-2 - TGTGCCAGCAGCTTTACACTCGGGTTAGAGCCCCAGCATTTT CASSFTLGLEPQHF
TRBJ1-3 - TRBV9 - TGTGCCAGCAGCCCCCGGCCGGGGGGAGTCGGAAACACCATATATTTT CASSPRPGGVGNTIYF
TRBJ2-7 - TRBV21-1 - TGTGCCAGCAGCAAAGGGACTGTTCCCTCCTACGAGCAGTACTTC CASSKGTVPSYEQYF
TRBJ2-7 - TRBV6-5 - TGTGCCAGCAGTTACCCCGACAGGTCCGAGCAGTACTTC CASSYPDRSEQYF
TRBJ2-7 - TRBV7-2 TRBD1 TGTGCCAGCAGCTCGAGGACAGGGGCCTACGAGCAGTACTTC CASSSRTGAYEQYF
TRBJ1-6 - TRBV15 - TGTGCCACCAGCAGAGTAGGCCTCACACCCCTCCACTTT CATSRVGLTPLHF
TRBJ1-4 - TRBV6-5 - TGTGCCAGCAGTTACTCGCGTGGTCTTGAAAAACTGTTTTTT CASSYSRGLEKLFF
TRBJ2-1 - TRBV5-1 TRBD2 TGCGCCAGCAGCTTGGCCAGGACTAGCGGGACTTTAAATGAGCAGTTCTTC CASSLARTSGTLNEQFF
TRBJ2-1 - TRBV5-5 TRBD2 TGTGCCAGCAGCTCCCAGACTAGCGGGAGAATCCATGAGCAGTTCTTC CASSSQTSGRIHEQFF